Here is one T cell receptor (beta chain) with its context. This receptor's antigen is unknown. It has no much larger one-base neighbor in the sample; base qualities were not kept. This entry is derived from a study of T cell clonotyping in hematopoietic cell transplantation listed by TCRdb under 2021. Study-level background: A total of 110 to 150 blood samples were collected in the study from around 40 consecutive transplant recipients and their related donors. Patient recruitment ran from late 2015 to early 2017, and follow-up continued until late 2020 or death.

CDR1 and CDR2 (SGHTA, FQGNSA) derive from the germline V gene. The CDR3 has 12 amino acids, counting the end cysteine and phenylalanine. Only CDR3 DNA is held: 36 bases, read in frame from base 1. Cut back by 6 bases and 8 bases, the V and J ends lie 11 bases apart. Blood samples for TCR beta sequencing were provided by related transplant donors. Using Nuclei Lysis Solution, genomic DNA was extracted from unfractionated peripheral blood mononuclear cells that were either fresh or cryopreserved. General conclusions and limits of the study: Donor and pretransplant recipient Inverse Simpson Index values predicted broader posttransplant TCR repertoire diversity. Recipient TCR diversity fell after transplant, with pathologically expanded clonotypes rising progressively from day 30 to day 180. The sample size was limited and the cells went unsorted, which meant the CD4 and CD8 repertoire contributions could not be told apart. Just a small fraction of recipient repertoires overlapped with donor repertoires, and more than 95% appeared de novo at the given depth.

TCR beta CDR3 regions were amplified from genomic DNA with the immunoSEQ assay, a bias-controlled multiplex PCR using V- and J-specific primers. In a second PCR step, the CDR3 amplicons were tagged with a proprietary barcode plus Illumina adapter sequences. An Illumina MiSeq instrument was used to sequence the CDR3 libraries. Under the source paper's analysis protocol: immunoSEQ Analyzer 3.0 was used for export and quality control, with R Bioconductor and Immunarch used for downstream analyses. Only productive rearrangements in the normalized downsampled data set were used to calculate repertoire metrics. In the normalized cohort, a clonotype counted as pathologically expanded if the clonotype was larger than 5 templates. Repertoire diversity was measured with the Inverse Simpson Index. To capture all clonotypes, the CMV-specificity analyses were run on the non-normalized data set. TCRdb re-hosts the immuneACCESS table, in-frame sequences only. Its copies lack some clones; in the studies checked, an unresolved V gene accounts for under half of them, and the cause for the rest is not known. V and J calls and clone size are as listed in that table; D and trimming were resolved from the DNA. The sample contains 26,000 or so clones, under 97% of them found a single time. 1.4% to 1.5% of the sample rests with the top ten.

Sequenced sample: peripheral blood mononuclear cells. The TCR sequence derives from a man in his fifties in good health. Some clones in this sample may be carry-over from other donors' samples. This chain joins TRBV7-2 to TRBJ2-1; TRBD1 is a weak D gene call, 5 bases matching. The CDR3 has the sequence CASRPQGHEQFF. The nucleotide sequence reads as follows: TGTGCCAGCAGGCCCCAGGGTCATGAGCAGTTCTTC.